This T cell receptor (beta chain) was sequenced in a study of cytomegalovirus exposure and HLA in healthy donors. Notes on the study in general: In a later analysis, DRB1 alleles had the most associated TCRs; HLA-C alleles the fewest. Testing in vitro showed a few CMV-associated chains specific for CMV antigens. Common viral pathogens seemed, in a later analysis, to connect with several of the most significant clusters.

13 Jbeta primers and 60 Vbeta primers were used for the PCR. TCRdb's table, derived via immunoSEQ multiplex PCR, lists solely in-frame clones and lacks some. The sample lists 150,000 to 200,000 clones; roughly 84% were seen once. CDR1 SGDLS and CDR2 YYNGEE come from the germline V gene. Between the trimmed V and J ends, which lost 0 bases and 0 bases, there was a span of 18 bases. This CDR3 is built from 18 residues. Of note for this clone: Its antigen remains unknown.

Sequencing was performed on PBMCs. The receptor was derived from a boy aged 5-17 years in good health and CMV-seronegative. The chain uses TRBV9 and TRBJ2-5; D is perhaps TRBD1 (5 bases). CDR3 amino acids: CASSVAQGGMWNQETQYF. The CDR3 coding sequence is TGTGCCAGCAGCGTAGCTCAGGGTGGAATGTGGAACCAAGAGACCCAGTACTTC. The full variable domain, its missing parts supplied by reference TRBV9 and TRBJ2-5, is DSGVTQTPKHLITATGQRVTLRCSPRSGDLSVYWYQQSLDQGLQFLIQYYNGEERAKGNILERFSAQQFPDLHSELNLSSLELGDSALYFCASSVAQGGMWNQETQYFGPGTRLLVL.